The TCR beta chain described here comes from a study of cytomegalovirus exposure and HLA in healthy donors. Study-level results: In a later analysis, HLA-associated beta chains showed higher expansion and lower generation probabilities than comparable chains. High sensitivity and specificity were reportedly achieved when the classifier diagnosed cytomegalovirus status.

This clone was found a few times. Its cognate antigen is unknown. Vbeta (60) and Jbeta (13) primers were used in the PCR. Repertoires were generated with immunoSEQ multiplex PCR, while TCRdb's copy carries only in-frame clones and drops some. The sample includes around 140,000 clones, over 60% of them seen just once. Among the donors, all were healthy bone marrow donors. Germline loops: CDR1 SGHTA, CDR2 FQGTGA. V was cut by 0 bases and J by 3 bases, with 24 bases left in between. The CDR3 totals 19 residues. This clonotype was obtained from a woman in her sixties or seventies in good health and CMV-seronegative. The V gene is TRBV7-3, the J gene TRBJ2-7; perhaps TRBD2 as D (6 bases). The sample taken for sequencing was PBMCs. CDR3 sequence reads: CASSLTLRPRDSIGYEQYF. CDR3 DNA: TGTGCCAGCAGCTTAACTCTCAGGCCTCGGGACTCAATAGGCTACGAGCAGTACTTC. Full variable domain (rest looked up from reference TRBV7-3 and TRBJ2-7): GAGVSQTPSNKVTEKGKYVELRCDPISGHTALYWYRQSLGQGPEFLIYFQGTGAADDSGLPNDRFFAVRPEGSVSTLKIQRTERGDSAVYLCASSLTLRPRDSIGYEQYFGPGTRLTVT.